The rows below give T cell receptor beta chains drawn from one sample of a study of post-analysis software for immune sequencing data. TCRdb reprocessed the PCR reads via MiXCR and lists one record per CDR3 protein. Of some 160,000 distinct CDR3 sequences listed, around 36% are singletons. The material was blood, obtained after autologous hematopoietic stem cell transplantation. The receptors here all came from a girl aged 10 to 17 with multiple sclerosis. CDR3s include the opening cysteine and the closing phenylalanine or tryptophan.

J: TRBJ2-3
V: TRBV11-3
CDR3: CASSLSGTGFSDTQYF

J: TRBJ2-7
V: TRBV7-2
CDR3: CASSTWRAHEQYF

J: TRBJ1-2
V: TRBV12-3/TRBV12-4
CDR3: CASRHEQSANYGYTF

J: -
V: TRBV13
CDR3: CASSLYSGSYEQYF

J: TRBJ2-1
V: TRBV7-2
CDR3: CASTPRRGYEQFF

J: TRBJ2-3
V: TRBV5-1
CDR3: CASSRGSPDTQYF

J: TRBJ2-7
V: TRBV29-1
CDR3: CSVGIGVYEQYF

J: TRBJ1-2
V: TRBV27
CDR3: CASSFEGAGGYTF

J: TRBJ2-1
V: TRBV24-1
CDR3: CATSDPPGQGGNNEQFF

J: TRBJ2-7
V: TRBV30
CDR3: CAWTGVGAYEQYF

J: TRBJ2-1
V: TRBV6-1
CDR3: CASSERWQGANDEQFF

J: TRBJ2-3
V: TRBV20-1
CDR3: CSARTYTDTQYF

J: TRBJ2-1
V: TRBV12-3/TRBV12-4
CDR3: CASSLAGGPNEQFF

J: TRBJ2-1
V: TRBV29-1
CDR3: CSVVGQGHYNEQFF

J: TRBJ2-3
V: TRBV7-2
CDR3: CASRPIRSGRHHDKTDTQYF

J: TRBJ2-7
V: TRBV20-1
CDR3: CSAHPGDRKYEQYF

J: TRBJ1-1
V: TRBV9
CDR3: CASSRGQGAEAFF

J: TRBJ2-7
V: TRBV29-1
CDR3: CSVRGQDEQYF

J: TRBJ1-2
V: TRBV27
CDR3: CASRIVGGYGYTF

J: TRBJ2-1
V: TRBV2
CDR3: CASSELRASYNEQFF

J: TRBJ1-5
V: TRBV20-1
CDR3: CSATGQVKGNQPQHF

J: TRBJ2-1
V: TRBV11-2
CDR3: CASSFSLAVYNEQFF

J: TRBJ2-1
V: TRBV9
CDR3: CASSPGFGSSYNEQFF

J: TRBJ1-1
V: TRBV12-3/TRBV12-4
CDR3: CASSPGEGTEAFF

J: TRBJ2-1
V: TRBV7-9
CDR3: CASSSDSGSKWSEQFF

J: TRBJ1-2
V: TRBV15
CDR3: CATSRGPGINYGYTF

J: TRBJ2-7
V: TRBV29-1
CDR3: CSVRTGSYEQYF

J: TRBJ2-2
V: TRBV6-4
CDR3: CASSPLAGEGSGELFF

J: TRBJ2-5
V: TRBV12-3/TRBV12-4
CDR3: CASNSGGETQYF

J: TRBJ2-3
V: TRBV29-1
CDR3: CSVEDRSGTLADTQYF

J: TRBJ2-1
V: TRBV29-1
CDR3: CSVEPGQGIYNEQFF

J: TRBJ2-7
V: TRBV28
CDR3: CASSLGTRKFEQYF

J: -
V: TRBV10-3
CDR3: CAISDLNKGQGGLHEQYF

J: TRBJ2-1
V: TRBV27
CDR3: CASSRTPGLALNEQFF

J: -
V: TRBV20-1
CDR3: CSASEEDFYEQYF

J: TRBJ2-3
V: TRBV18
CDR3: CASSPSRDTQYF

J: TRBJ1-6
V: TRBV7-9
CDR3: CASSLSIQGDSPPHF

J: TRBJ2-4
V: TRBV12-3/TRBV12-4
CDR3: CASSLPPAGRNIQYF

J: TRBJ2-1
V: TRBV4-2
CDR3: CASSQLLGGYNEQFF

J: TRBJ2-7
V: TRBV4-3
CDR3: CASSQEWAGGSYEQYF

J: TRBJ2-7
V: TRBV7-9
CDR3: CASSFKWSYEQYF

J: TRBJ2-1
V: TRBV20-1
CDR3: CSARDRISGRARNEQFF

J: TRBJ2-7
V: TRBV12-3/TRBV12-4
CDR3: CASQTGIAYEQYF

J: TRBJ2-3
V: TRBV6-1
CDR3: CASNLRGETSTDTQYF

J: TRBJ1-5
V: TRBV18
CDR3: CASSPSYRNQPQHF

J: TRBJ2-2
V: TRBV6-2/TRBV6-3
CDR3: CASGGRTSTNTGELFF

J: TRBJ2-7
V: TRBV12-3/TRBV12-4
CDR3: CASSHNHEQYF

J: TRBJ2-3
V: TRBV29-1
CDR3: CSVEDPPRGEGTDTQYF

J: TRBJ2-1
V: TRBV9
CDR3: CASSVTDGYSYNEQFF